The 18 T cell receptor beta chains below come from one sample, sequenced in a study of T-cell reconstitution after alpha-beta-depleted transplantation in children. Unique molecular identifiers were incorporated during preparation of the TCRbeta library. Using its own MiXCR run on the PCR reads, TCRdb lists one record per CDR3 protein. Of roughly 220,000 distinct CDR3 sequences in the sample, 9.5% to 15% were seen once. The starting material was PBMCs from the stem cell graft donor, obtained from the stem cell graft. These receptors were collected from a human donor who donated a stem cell graft to a child with acute lymphoblastic leukemia.

The table lists this clonotype with many counts. V usage is TRBV20-1 and J usage is TRBJ2-4, with 10 bases aligning to TRBD2. Losses at the gene ends were 4 bases for V and 3 bases for J; bases not matched to a gene: 9. This CDR3 has 16 amino acids. The germline gives CDR1 DFQATT, CDR2 SNEGSKA (reference sequence). CDR3 in DNA: TGCAGTGCTAACACCCGGACTAGCGGAGACAAAAACATTCAGTACTTC. Translation gives CSANTRTSGDKNIQYF.

The V call is TRBV13, the J call TRBJ2-3, with D possibly TRBD1 on 5 matching bases. The germline V gene encodes CDR1 PRHDT and CDR2 FYEKMQ (reference sequence). The CDR3 length is 17 residues. V lost 1 base to trimming and J lost 0 bases, with 14 bases between them. The CDR3 sequence: CASSLDLTESSTDTQYF. The CDR3, as DNA: TGTGCCAGCAGCTTAGACCTGACAGAGTCTAGCACAGATACGCAGTATTTT.

This chain connects TRBV6-2 or TRBV6-3 to TRBJ2-7; D unclear. The CDR3 has 12 residues. Per germline, CDR1 MNHEY and CDR2 SVGEGT. Trimming stripped 6 bases from V and 2 bases from J, with 8 bases between. The CDR3 DNA follows: TGTGCCAGCAGCCGATCCCCCTACGAGCAGTACTTC. It specifies CASSRSPYEQYF.

As to this clonotype: A much larger clone lies a single base off, so this may be a read error. The gene calls are TRBV7-2 and TRBJ2-1; no clear D. From germline, CDR1 is SGHTA and CDR2 FQGNSA. The CDR3 covers 15 residues. Here the CDR3 DNA reads TGTGCCAGCAGTTTATCATCGAGCTCCTACAATGTGCAGTTCTTC. It codes for CASSLSSSSYNVQFF.

In its sample, this clonotype was seen many times. The V call is TRBV27, the J call TRBJ2-3; 11 bases are a match to TRBD2. Germline-derived CDR1 and CDR2 are MNHEY and SMNVEV (reference sequence). The CDR3 covers 18 residues. Trimming removed 5 bases from V and 0 bases from J; junction bases left unmatched: 10. The CDR3: CASSPTHGTSGSTDTQYF. The CDR3 DNA sequence: TGTGCCAGCAGTCCAACCCACGGGACTAGCGGTAGCACAGATACGCAGTATTTT.

This clonotype was seen ten or more times. The chain couples TRBV4-3 to TRBJ2-7; D is undetermined. This CDR3 comprises 15 residues. V lost 0 bases and J lost 5, with 14 bases in between. Germline CDR1 reads LGHNA; CDR2 reads YSLEER. CDR3 nucleotide sequence: TGCGCCAGCAGCCAAGATCGACAAACGAGCGACGAGCAGTACTTC. Translation gives CASSQDRQTSDEQYF.

This clonotype was observed many times. This sequence joins TRBV11-1 and TRBJ2-5; no reliable D call. The CDR3 covers 12 residues. V was clipped by 5 bases and J by 6 bases, with 10 bases between them. Per germline, CDR1 SGHAT and CDR2 FQDESV (reference sequence). Here the CDR3 reads CASSQAWQTQYF. CDR3 sequence (DNA): TGTGCCAGCAGCCAGGCATGGCAGACCCAGTACTTC.

Note on this clonotype: One base away lies a much larger clone, so this may be a sequencing read error. This chain links TRBV29-1 with TRBJ2-1, with D possibly being TRBD2 (6 bases). Germline loops: CDR1 SQVTM, CDR2 ANQGSEA. This CDR3 spans 16 amino acids. The CDR3 sequence: CSVEGNSGAPYIEQFF. DNA of the CDR3: TGCAGCGTTGAAGGTAATTCGGGAGCACCCTACATTGAGCAGTTCTTC.

The sample holds many counts of this clonotype. This chain uses TRBV21-1 with TRBJ2-2; the tabulated D call, TRBD2, remains unverified against the DNA. TRBV21-1 is annotated as a pseudogene. The CDR3 is made up of 15 amino acids. In DNA, the CDR3 is TGTGCAAGCCCGGTAGTCAGGGACAACACCGGGGAGCTGTTTTTT. Protein: CASPVVRDNTGELFF.

This clonotype was seen at least ten times. This sequence joins TRBV24-1 and TRBJ1-6, with 8 bases lining up with TRBD1. J gave up 7 bases and V 4 bases, and 8 bases lay outside the gene matches. Germline V gene sequence: CDR1 KGHDR, CDR2 SFDVKD. This CDR3 has 16 amino acids. CDR3 in DNA: TGTGCCACCAGTGACCCCCGACAGGGGAAGAATTCACCCCTCCACTTT. Translating gives CATSDPRQGKNSPLHF.

This clonotype was found many times. The chain has TRBV29-1 and TRBJ2-5, with 8 bases aligning to TRBD2. V was pared by 6 bases and J by 4 bases, with 10 bases of the junction left unmatched. This CDR3 is built from 14 residues. The germline CDR1 and CDR2 sequences are SQVTM and ANQGSEA. The CDR3 sequence is CSVLPGLEGETQYF. CDR3 DNA sequence: TGCAGCGTGCTGCCGGGACTAGAAGGAGAGACCCAGTACTTC.

This clonotype was counted at least ten times. This chain connects TRBV7-8 to TRBJ2-7, with unresolved D. With 1 base removed from V and 7 bases from J, the gap between germline ends came to 11 bases. The V gene's germline CDR1 is SGHVS and CDR2 FQNEAQ. This CDR3 is 13 amino acids long. CDR3 in amino acids: CASSLVVELEQYF. The CDR3 region has the DNA TGTGCCAGCAGCTTAGTAGTCGAGTTAGAGCAGTACTTC.

The table lists this clonotype with many counts. The chain employs TRBV29-1 and TRBJ2-3, with D possibly being TRBD2 (5 bases). This CDR3 is 13 amino acids long. CDR1 is SQVTM and CDR2 is ANQGSEA in the germline V gene. Trimming removed 3 bases from V and 5 bases from J, with 12 bases in between. The CDR3, as DNA: TGCAGCGTTGATCTACTCGGGATAGATACGCAGTATTTT. This encodes CSVDLLGIDTQYF.

At least ten counts were recorded for this clonotype. This chain links TRBV2 with TRBJ2-2; no clear D gene. The CDR3 runs to 12 residues. Trimming took off 4 bases at V and 5 bases at J, with 5 bases between the two ends. Germline V lookup: CDR1 SNHLY, CDR2 FYNNEI. The CDR3 spells CASSGDTGELFF. The DNA for the CDR3 is TGTGCCAGCAGTGGGGATACCGGGGAGCTGTTTTTT. Complete variable domain (other parts from reference TRBV2 and TRBJ2-2): EPEVTQTPSHQVTQMGQEVILRCVPISNHLYFYWYRQILGQKVEFLVSFYNNEISEKSEIFDDQFSVERPDGSNFTLKIRSTKLEDSAMYFCASSGDTGELFFGEGSRLTVL.

This clonotype came up many times. The CDR3 DNA sequence: TGCGCCAGCAGCTTGGCTGCGGTATCCCAAGAGACCCAGTACTTC. Encoded protein: CASSLAAVSQETQYF. The genes are TRBV5-1 and TRBJ2-5; D remains unclear. CDR1 SGHRS and CDR2 YFSETQ come from the germline V gene. Trimming took off 0 bases at V and 1 base at J, with 10 bases between the two ends. This CDR3 has 15 amino acids.

There are a few counts of this clonotype. V and J are TRBV7-2 and TRBJ1-6, with D uncertain. Germline V gene sequence: CDR1 SGHTA, CDR2 FQGNSA. With 5 bases removed from V and 10 bases from J, the gap between germline ends came to 12 bases. The CDR3 is made up of 13 amino acids. CDR3 sequence reads: CASSPGFRSPLHF. CDR3 coding DNA: TGTGCCAGCAGCCCCGGGTTCCGGTCACCCCTCCACTTT.

This clonotype appeared many times. The chain joins TRBV11-2 to TRBJ2-5; D unclear. CDR3 length: 18 amino acids. V lost 2 bases to trimming and J lost 0 bases, with 19 bases between them. Germline CDR1 and CDR2: SGHAT and FQNNGV. The CDR3 region is CASSLSGPFGTNQETQYF. CDR3 sequence (DNA): TGTGCCAGCAGCTTAAGTGGTCCGTTCGGTACGAACCAAGAGACCCAGTACTTC.

This clonotype was observed many times. V is TRBV28 and J is TRBJ1-1; D is ambiguous. Germline CDR1 reads MDHEN; CDR2 reads SYDVKM. The CDR3 spans 14 residues. Trimming removed 3 bases at V and 0 bases at J, with 8 bases between. CDR3 bases: TGTGCCAGCAGTTTTCCCAGGATGAACACTGAAGCTTTCTTT. Translating it yields CASSFPRMNTEAFF.